This T cell receptor (beta chain) was identified in a study of CD4 T cells in relation to SARS-CoV-2 and coronaviruses (dated by TCRdb to the early 2020s). As for the study more broadly: In the ViraFEST assay, PBMCs were cultured with antigen for about eleven days, after which TCR beta CDR3s were sequenced to identify antigen-specific clonal expansions. Expansion assays from other donors in the study were sequenced with a different, Illumina-based TCR-beta assay. Using patient-derived lymphoblastoid cell lines, the shared crossreactive spike epitopes were mapped to their HLA restriction. An HIV-1 Nef peptide pool or a no-peptide culture served as the negative reference condition. At the level of individual TCR clonotypes, the study measured memory CD4+ T cell crossreactivity between SARS-CoV-2 spike protein and common cold coronavirus spike proteins. The Adaptive Biotechnologies TCR-sequencing kit was used to sequence samples from a few pre-COVID donors and the naive versus memory experiments, whereas other data were Illumina-based.

Points on this clone: No antigen is known for it. No much larger clonotype is one base removed from it; base qualities were not supplied.

Including cysteine and phenylalanine, the CDR3 has 13 amino acids. Left in the record is the CDR3 DNA by itself, 39 bases read in frame from the first base. Cut back by 3 bases and 5 bases, the V and J ends lie 10 bases apart. The germline V gene sets CDR1 to SNHLY and CDR2 to FYNNEI. The library relied on the immunoSEQ multiplex PCR assay. On the study's bioinformatics: During preprocessing, nonproductive sequences were removed, as were CDR3s that did not start with C, did not end with F or W, or were shorter than 7 amino acids. The MANAFEST web app was used to call antigen-specific clonotypes on the basis of expansion compared with the reference and with other culture wells. To be counted as positive, a clone had to show significant expansion compared with the reference culture, at an FDR below 0.05, in 2 of 3 replicate wells. For a clone to be considered positive, significant expansion relative to all other tandem wells and an odds ratio above 5 were also required. CDR3 homology was quantified as pairwise Levenshtein distance, calculated with the stringdist R package after three terminal residues were trimmed from each end. TCRdb mirrors the immuneACCESS table, restricted to in-frame sequences. Some clones are absent from its copies; in checked studies, under half trace to an unresolved V gene, and the reason for the others is unknown. V, J and clone size were drawn from that table, and D and trimming were deduced from the DNA. A total of approximately 18,000 clones appear in this sample, around 80% of them only once. The top ten clonotypes cover 9.5% to 13% of the sample.

Results the study describes overall, beyond this receptor: About 65% of donors had memory CD4+ clonotypes that crossrecognized SARS-CoV-2 and at least one common cold coronavirus spike. The study was limited by small numbers of patients and tested TCRs. Pre-pandemic and post-infection samples were not both contributed by any donor, so tracing of the source of pre-existing responses was limited. Crossreactivity analysis centred on spike protein, so crossreactivity against other viral proteins was not assessed. Significantly weaker SARS-CoV-2-driven expansion was shown by crossreactive clones than by monoreactive clones, consistent with antigenic imprinting.

CD4+ T cells from unexposed donors were collected before the COVID-19 pandemic (2011-2018). The EasySep CD4+ T cell isolation kit was used to isolate CD4+ T cells once the cultures had run for 9 to 11 days. As far as cell numbers permitted, CD4+ T cells from unexposed donors were tested for reactivity against SARS-CoV-2 S and N as well as four spike pools from common cold coronaviruses. Two million PBMCs per well were cultured in IMDM with approximately 4.5% human AB serum and 9.5 to 10 IU/ml IL-2. Half of the culture medium was replaced with fresh IL-2-containing medium on days 3 and 7. In general, every peptide culture condition was set up in three replicate wells. Leukapheresis product for the unexposed donors was bought commercially. Ficoll-Paque PLUS gradient centrifugation was used to isolate PBMCs from leukapheresis product or whole blood. PBMCs were either used fresh in the expansion assay or cryopreserved at -140 degrees C. The QIAamp Micro DNA Kit was used to extract genomic DNA from the CD4+ T cells.

This clonotype was sampled from a human donor in good health. The chain employs TRBV2 and TRBJ2-5; the D gene cannot be resolved beyond TRBD1 or TRBD2, each matching 5 bases. Sequencing was done on a sample of CD4+ T cells from PBMCs, cultured in vitro. The DNA reads as follows: TGTGCCAGCAGTGACGTCGGGACCGAGACCCAGTACTTC. It translates as CASSDVGTETQYF. Outside the CDR3, residues come from the reference TRBV2 and TRBJ2-5 proteins, so the full variable domain is: EPEVTQTPSHQVTQMGQEVILRCVPISNHLYFYWYRQILGQKVEFLVSFYNNEISEKSEIFDDQFSVERPDGSNFTLKIRSTKLEDSAMYFCASSDVGTETQYFGPGTRLLVL.